This T cell receptor beta chain was sequenced during a study of shared clonotypes between healthy human individuals. Study-level findings and limits: Relative to memory subsets, naive subsets generally showed larger estimated richness. Rarefaction exposed incomplete sorted-subset sequencing despite large depth. Roughly 5% of naive CD4 clonotypes were common to a handful of donors.

V gave up 9 bases and J gave up 2 bases, with 11 bases separating them. The CDR3 has 12 residues. Per germline, CDR1 MNHEY and CDR2 SVGAGI. In regard to this clone: The antigen is not known.

Profiling relied on immunoSEQ multiplex PCR, and the TCRdb table lists in-frame clones only, not all of them. The sample holds fewer than 400,000 clones; about 74% are singletons and the top ten take about 9.4%. Sequenced sample: memory CD4+ T cells sorted from blood. The subset denotes: CD45RA-negative fraction. The origin of this receptor is a man aged 25-45 years in good health. The chain links TRBV6-5 to TRBJ2-7; D remains ambiguous. The CDR3 DNA is TGTGCCAGGAAAAGGGTAACCTACGAGCAGTACTTC. This sequence encodes CARKRVTYEQYF.